The 27 T cell receptor beta chains given below trace back to one sample, sequenced in a study of breast tumors, draining lymph nodes, adjacent tissues. Axillary draining lymph nodes of breast cancer patients supplied the node samples. TCRdb itself ran the multiplex PCR reads through MiXCR, one entry per CDR3 protein. The sample yields 250,000 or so distinct CDR3 sequences, roughly 31% seen once. The sequencing input was axillary lymph node tissue. All receptors come from a female donor with breast cancer. Some clones in this sample may be carry-over from other donors' samples.

Comments on this clonotype: The CDR3 ends on some other residue instead of the conserved phenylalanine or tryptophan, so this is likely a read error. The chain is built from TRBV5-1 and TRBJ1-6, with TRBD1 matching over 10 bases. Per the germline V gene, CDR1 is SGHRS and CDR2 is YFSETQ. This CDR3 has 15 amino acids. The CDR3 DNA follows: TGCGCCAGCAGACGGGACAGGGGAGGTAGTTCACGCCTCCACCTT. Translating it yields CASRRDRGGSSRLHL.

This chain connects TRBV5-1 to TRBJ2-1, with 9 bases that match TRBD2. This CDR3 contains 16 residues. The germline CDR1 and CDR2 sequences are SGHRS and YFSETQ. The V and J ends lost 4 bases and 5 bases, in that order; junction bases with no gene match: 10. For the CDR3, the DNA is TGCGCCAGCAGCCCCGTGCGACTAGCGGATAACAATGAGCAGTTCTTC. Amino acids: CASSPVRLADNNEQFF. The full variable domain, its missing parts supplied by reference TRBV5-1 and TRBJ2-1, is KAGVTQTPRYLIKTRGQQVTLSCSPISGHRSVSWYQQTPGQGLQFLFEYFSETQRNKGNFPGRFSGRQFSNSRSEMNVSTLELGDSALYLCASSPVRLADNNEQFFGPGTRLTVL.

Ten or more counts support this clonotype. The chain carries TRBV7-8 and TRBJ2-2, with D tentatively TRBD1 (5 bases). The CDR3 length is 14 residues. The ends were cut back, 3 bases at V and 2 bases at J, with 7 bases in the middle. The germline V gene encodes CDR1 SGHVS and CDR2 FQNEAQ. The CDR3 region is CASSLDINTGELFF. For the CDR3, the DNA is TGTGCCAGCAGCTTGGACATAAACACCGGGGAGCTGTTTTTT.

This clonotype came up many times. The genes are TRBV9 and TRBJ2-5; the match to TRBD2 covers 7 bases. V shed 4 bases and J 5 bases; nucleotides not matched to a gene: 20. CDR1 SGDLS and CDR2 YYNGEE come from the germline V gene. The CDR3 spans 18 residues. The CDR3 here is CASSPREWLLERSETQYF. In nucleotides, the CDR3 is TGTGCCAGCAGCCCGCGGGAGTGGTTACTTGAGCGTTCGGAGACCCAGTACTTC.

This chain links TRBV28 with TRBJ2-3, with D unclear. Germline CDR1 is MDHEN and CDR2 is SYDVKM. The CDR3 loop spans 15 amino acids. V shed 3 bases and J shed 1 base, with 11 bases lying between them. The CDR3 DNA follows: TGTGCCAGCAGTTTTTTGGGCGGACGCACAGATACGCAGTATTTT. It encodes CASSFLGGRTDTQYF.

As to this clonotype: Relative to the germline gene, one junction end is altered; a read error may explain this. J is TRBJ2-3 and V is TRBV7-9, with D hard to call. Germline V CDR1 and CDR2: SEHNR, FQNEAQ (reference sequence). The CDR3 covers 12 residues. The CDR3 reads CASSLESDSQFF. CDR3 bases: TGTGCCAGCAGCTTGGAGTCGGATTCGCAATTTTTT.

Details on this clonotype: This may stem from a read error, because a much larger clone lies one nucleotide away. The V call is TRBV24-1, the J call TRBJ2-4; 7 bases are shared with TRBD2. This CDR3 is built from 16 residues. Germline loops: CDR1 KGHDR, CDR2 SFDVKD. In DNA, the CDR3 is TGTGCCGCCAGTGACTCAGCGGGATTCGCCAAAAACATTCAGTACTTC. Amino acid sequence: CAASDSAGFAKNIQYF.

The sample holds many counts of this clonotype. This chain connects TRBV19 to TRBJ2-3; D gene unclear. The V gene's germline CDR1 is LNHDA and CDR2 SQIVND (reference sequence). Trimming left V 5 bases short and J 7 bases short, with 13 bases between. The CDR3 covers 13 residues. The CDR3: CASSRVPGYTQYF. The CDR3 nucleotides are TGTGCCAGTAGTCGGGTACCAGGATATACGCAGTATTTT.

This clonotype was counted a few times. This sequence joins TRBV6-6 and TRBJ2-3; TRBD2 agrees at 13 bases. Germline-derived CDR1 and CDR2 are MNHNY and SVGAGI (reference sequence). The length of the CDR3 is 20 residues. The ends lost 4 bases at V and 3 bases at J; junction bases unmatched: 16. The CDR3 loop is CASSSGGKAKTSGRTDTQYF. CDR3 DNA sequence: TGTGCCAGCAGTTCTGGGGGCAAAGCGAAGACTAGCGGGAGGACAGATACGCAGTATTTT.

At least ten counts were recorded for this clonotype. The chain combines TRBV11-1 with TRBJ2-1, with 7 bases that match TRBD2. Losses at the gene ends were 1 base for V and 6 bases for J; bases not matched to a gene: 3. There are 14 residues in the CDR3. Germline lookup yields CDR1 SGHAT and CDR2 FQDESV (reference sequence). Written as DNA, the CDR3 is TGTGCCAGCAGCTTAGGCGGGAGAGGCAATGAGCAGTTCTTC. Its protein product is CASSLGGRGNEQFF.

This clonotype came up many times. The gene calls are TRBV20-1 and TRBJ2-7, with 8 nucleotides matching TRBD2. V lost 4 bases to trimming and J lost 2 bases; unmatched junction nucleotides: 7. Germline CDR1 reads DFQATT; CDR2 reads SNEGSKA (reference sequence). This CDR3 is built from 14 residues. CDR3 loop: CSAISSGGTYEQYF. The CDR3, as DNA: TGCAGTGCTATTTCGAGCGGGGGTACCTACGAGCAGTACTTC.

This clonotype occurred many times. This rearrangement joins TRBV7-2 to TRBJ2-5; 7 positions agree with TRBD2. Germline values: CDR1 SGHTA, CDR2 FQGNSA. The CDR3 covers 15 residues. Germline trimming cut 1 base from V and 4 bases from J; bases unmatched to any gene: 6. The CDR3 protein is CASSLVVGGAETQYF. The CDR3 DNA reads as TGTGCCAGCAGCTTAGTGGTGGGAGGGGCAGAGACCCAGTACTTC.

At least ten counts were recorded for this clonotype. This chain connects TRBV7-2 to TRBJ2-1; D is uncertain. Germline V gene lookup returns CDR1 SGHTA and CDR2 FQGNSA. V was trimmed by 1 base and J by 6 bases, leaving 7 bases between them. The CDR3 runs 13 residues. The CDR3 is CASSLVLRNEQFF. The CDR3 bases are TGTGCCAGCAGCTTAGTTCTGCGCAATGAGCAGTTCTTC.

This chain links TRBV19 with TRBJ1-6; 10 bases line up with TRBD1. V was pared by 4 bases and J by 6 bases, with 6 bases of the junction left unmatched. Germline V CDR1 and CDR2: LNHDA, SQIVND (reference sequence). CDR3 length equals 16 residues. DNA for the CDR3: TGTGCCAGTAGTAAAGGGACAGGGGATTGTAATTCACCCCTCCACTTT. Amino acid sequence: CASSKGTGDCNSPLHF.

This clonotype has a count of ten or more. The V call is TRBV29-1, the J call TRBJ2-7, with D hard to call. The germline V and J ends were trimmed by 5 bases and 4 bases, with 12 bases remaining between them. This CDR3 has 12 amino acids. Per germline, CDR1 SQVTM and CDR2 ANQGSEA. Here the CDR3 reads CSVSPALYEQYF. The CDR3 DNA sequence: TGCAGCGTTTCTCCCGCGTTGTACGAGCAGTACTTC.

This clonotype was seen repeatedly, ten times or more. An end of the junction does not agree with germline; a read error may underlie this. The genes are TRBV12-3 or TRBV12-4 and TRBJ1-4; D unclear. CDR3 length: 13 residues. The CDR3 is CASSLGSNEKLFF. The CDR3 DNA reads TGTGCCAGCAGCTTAGGCAGTAATGAAAAACTGTTTTTT.

The CDR3 DNA sequence: TGCGCCAGCAGTGAGTCATTGGGCTCTGGGGCCAACGTCCTGACTTTC. Translated: CASSESLGSGANVLTF. The V call is TRBV10-1, the J call TRBJ2-6; unclear D gene. V was clipped by 0 bases and J by 0 bases, with 6 bases between them. Germline CDR1 is WNHNN and CDR2 is SYGVQD (reference sequence). This CDR3 region has 16 residues.

On this clonotype: One junction end does not reproduce the germline sequence, and a read error may be involved. The rearrangement joins TRBV18 to TRBJ2-5; TRBD2 is a possible D gene (6 bases). CDR3 length: 16 amino acids. Germline CDR1 is KGHSH and CDR2 is LQKENI. CDR3 in amino acids: CASSPPGRTIQESQYF. DNA for the CDR3: TGTGCCAGCTCACCACCGGGAAGGACTATACAAGAGTCCCAGTACTTC. The full variable domain, its missing parts supplied by reference TRBV18 and TRBJ2-5, is NAGVMQNPRHLVRRRGQEARLRCSPMKGHSHVYWYRQLPEEGLKFMVYLQKENIIDESGMPKERFSAEFPKEGPSILRIQQVVRGDSAAYFCASSPPGRTIQESQYFGPGTRLLVL.

This clonotype was seen many times. The V and J genes are TRBV7-6 and TRBJ2-7, with TRBD2 as a possible D gene (6 bases). V lost 1 base, J lost 2 bases, and 15 bases lay in between. Germline V gene lookup returns CDR1 SGHVS and CDR2 FNYEAQ. The CDR3 is made up of 16 amino acids. The CDR3 bases are TGTGCCAGCAGCTTAGACGAGGGAGGAGATACCTACGAGCAGTACTTC. Protein sequence: CASSLDEGGDTYEQYF.

The CDR3 loop reads CASRLPGHLDEQYF. The CDR3, as DNA: TGTGCCAGTCGGCTGCCCGGACACCTTGACGAGCAGTACTTC. This rearrangement joins TRBV28 to TRBJ2-7; D is possibly TRBD1 (5 bases). CDR1 and CDR2 (germline): MDHEN, SYDVKM. V shed 9 bases and J shed 5 bases, with 20 bases lying between them. The CDR3 sequence is 14 residues long.

This clonotype was recorded at least ten times. The chain recombines TRBV24-1 with TRBJ2-3, with 7 bases lining up with TRBD2. The CDR3 is 14 amino acids. From germline, CDR1 is KGHDR and CDR2 SFDVKD. V dropped 4 bases and J dropped 0; count of bases not matched to a gene: 0. CDR3: CATSDGRSTDTQYF. CDR3 coding DNA: TGTGCCACCAGTGACGGGAGGAGCACAGATACGCAGTATTTT.

This clonotype was recorded many times. This rearrangement joins TRBV2 to TRBJ1-2; TRBD1 matches at 11 bases. Germline CDR1 SNHLY, CDR2 FYNNEI. The CDR3 spans 18 residues. V lost 4 bases and J lost 6; bases outside the gene matches: 16. CDR3: CASSVPRDRGGFRDGYTF. CDR3 nucleotides: TGTGCCAGCAGTGTTCCCCGGGACAGGGGGGGATTTAGGGATGGCTACACCTTC.

In its sample, this clonotype was seen a few times. The V and J genes are TRBV6-5 and TRBJ2-1; 9 bases fit TRBD1. The CDR3 is 11 residues long. CDR1 is MNHEY and CDR2 is SVGAGI in the germline V gene. Unmatched junction bases numbered 3, after V lost 6 bases and J lost 12 bases. The CDR3 sequence: CASSRDRVQFF. CDR3 sequence (DNA): TGTGCCAGCAGCAGGGACAGGGTGCAGTTCTTC.

As regards this clonotype: A much bigger clone sits one base away, suggesting this may be a read error. The chain recombines TRBV13 with TRBJ2-7; TRBD1 might be the D (5 bases). V dropped 5 bases and J dropped 8 bases, with 22 bases sitting between them. CDR3 length: 15 amino acids. Germline lookup yields CDR1 PRHDT and CDR2 FYEKMQ (reference sequence). Written as DNA, the CDR3 is TGTGCCAGCAGCCACTTACCCTCGACAGACCAACAGCAGTACTTC. It is translated as CASSHLPSTDQQQYF.

This clonotype was recorded at least ten times. The genes are TRBV7-8 and TRBJ2-7, with TRBD1 matching over 7 bases. V gave up 4 bases and J gave up 2 bases; unmatched junction bases: 8. The CDR3 has 15 amino acids. CDR1 and CDR2 (germline): SGHVS, FQNEAQ. As DNA, the CDR3 is TGTGCCAGCAGCTCCCCGGGACAGCTGACCTACGAGCAGTACTTC. Protein: CASSSPGQLTYEQYF. Complete variable domain (other parts from reference TRBV7-8 and TRBJ2-7): GAGVSQSPRYKVAKRGQDVALRCDPISGHVSLFWYQQALGQGPEFLTYFQNEAQLDKSGLPSDRFFAERPEGSVSTLKIQRTQQEDSAVYLCASSSPGQLTYEQYFGPGTRLTVT.

This clonotype was counted ten times or more. The V and J genes are TRBV4-2 and TRBJ2-2; 9 bases are shared with TRBD1. The CDR3 consists of 15 residues. V lost 3 bases to trimming and J lost 6 bases; unmatched junction nucleotides: 5. The germline gives CDR1 LGHNA, CDR2 YNFKEQ. Written as DNA, the CDR3 is TGTGCCAGCAGCCAGGGGGGACAGGGAGCCGGGGAGCTGTTTTTT. Translated, it gives CASSQGGQGAGELFF.

The V and J genes are TRBV5-1 and TRBJ2-6, with D uncertain. This CDR3 spans 18 amino acids. Germline-derived CDR1 and CDR2 are SGHRS and YFSETQ. V lost 4 bases and J 2 bases, leaving 19 bases between the germline ends. The CDR3 DNA reads TGCGCCAGCAGCCTGGTCATGGCGCCCTTTGCTGGGGCCAACGTCCTGACTTTC. This codes for CASSLVMAPFAGANVLTF.